This T cell receptor (beta chain) comes out of a study of T cell responses to AZD1222 COVID-19 vaccine. Study-level findings and limits: Reports indicate that nearly half of spike-specific TCRs are directed at unmutated variant regions. Sampled repertoires all dated from after the peak T cell response.

Some clones are missing from TCRdb's copy, which holds only in-frame ones; the method was immunoSEQ multiplex PCR. The sample includes about 42,000 clones, approximately 88% seen only once; the top ten take approximately 20%. The ends were cut back, 6 bases at V and 2 bases at J, with 10 bases in the middle. CDR1 SGHAT and CDR2 FQDESV come from the germline V gene (reference sequence). CDR3 length: 13 amino acids. Regarding this clone: The antigen is unknown.

The sample in question was peripheral blood, obtained 28 days after the second AZD1222 dose. This TCR was recovered from an adult who received the AZD1222 COVID-19 vaccine. This chain joins TRBV11-1 and TRBJ1-2, with no clear D. CDR3 bases: TGTGCCAGCAGTTCCCCGACCAACTATGGCTACACCTTC. This codes for CASSSPTNYGYTF.